The 8 T cell receptor beta chains in this list originate from one sample, sequenced in a study of cytomegalovirus exposure and HLA in healthy donors. Vbeta (60) and Jbeta (13) primers were used in the PCR. Profiling relied on immunoSEQ multiplex PCR, and the TCRdb table lists in-frame clones only, not all of them. This table holds 130,000 or so clones, about four fifths found once. The sequencing input was PBMCs. These TCRs come from a male donor in good health and CMV-seronegative.

A note on this clone: One end of the junction does not line up with germline, which may come from a read error. This specimen includes other DNA sequences encoding the same CDR3. V and J are TRBV7-9 and TRBJ1-2; D gene unclear. This CDR3 is 16 amino acids long. Germline loops: CDR1 SEHNR, CDR2 FQNEAQ (reference sequence). CDR3 amino acids: CASSLERASPLGGYTF. The CDR3 DNA is TGCGCCAGCAGCTTAGAGCGAGCCAGTCCTCTCGGGGGCTACACCTTC.

J is TRBJ2-7 and V is TRBV19; 8 nucleotides align to TRBD1. Germline CDR1 and CDR2: LNHDA and SQIVND (reference sequence). CDR3 length equals 16 residues. V was pared by 1 base and J by 7 bases, with 12 bases of the junction left unmatched. The CDR3 protein is CASSIVTGTGRSEQYF. The CDR3 nucleotides are TGTGCCAGTAGTATAGTTACCGGGACAGGTCGTTCGGAGCAGTACTTC. Full variable domain (rest looked up from reference TRBV19 and TRBJ2-7): DGGITQSPKYLFRKEGQNVTLSCEQNLNHDAMYWYRQDPGQGLRLIYYSQIVNDFQKGDIAEGYSVSREKKESFPLTVTSAQKNPTAFYLCASSIVTGTGRSEQYFGPGTRLTVT.

This chain links TRBV15 with TRBJ1-3, with D possibly matching TRBD1 (5 bases). V dropped 0 bases and J dropped 2 bases, with 11 bases sitting between them. The CDR3 has 16 residues. The germline V gene has CDR1 LNHNV and CDR2 YYDKDF (reference sequence). CDR3 protein: CATSRDPPRAGNTIYF. For the CDR3, the DNA is TGTGCCACCAGCAGAGATCCCCCCAGGGCTGGAAACACCATATATTTT.

This clone was detected a few times. This chain connects TRBV6-5 to TRBJ1-2; no definite D call. CDR3 length: 13 amino acids. The germline V gene encodes CDR1 MNHEY and CDR2 SVGAGI. Trimming took 6 bases from V and 0 from J, leaving 8 bases between them. The CDR3 sequence: CASRMTTNYGYTF. The CDR3 region has the DNA TGTGCCAGCAGAATGACAACTAACTATGGCTACACCTTC.

The CDR3 coding sequence is TGTGCCAGCAGTGAGTCCCTAGCGGGGGGAGGGAACAATGAGCAGTTCTTC. It translates to CASSESLAGGGNNEQFF. The V call is TRBV6-1, the J call TRBJ2-1; 11 bases align to TRBD2. Per the germline V gene, CDR1 is MNHNS and CDR2 is SASEGT. V dropped 3 bases and J dropped 5; count of bases not matched to a gene: 9. The CDR3 covers 17 residues.

V gene TRBV6-5 combines with J gene TRBJ2-3; 7 bases fit TRBD2. The trim removed 9 bases at V and 3 bases at J, leaving 9 bases unmatched. The CDR3 length is 14 residues. Looked up from germline, CDR1 is MNHEY and CDR2 is SVGAGI. The chain's CDR3 is CASGLGGGTDTQYF. The CDR3 coding sequence is TGTGCCAGTGGCTTGGGCGGGGGAACAGATACGCAGTATTTT.

This clone appeared once. The rearrangement joins TRBV6-5 to TRBJ2-3; maybe TRBD2 (6 bases). The CDR3 has 13 amino acids. CDR1 is MNHEY and CDR2 is SVGAGI in the germline V gene. Between the trimmed V and J ends, which lost 7 bases and 2 bases, there was a span of 10 bases. CDR3: CASTRDFTDTQYF. The CDR3 DNA follows: TGTGCCAGCACCAGGGACTTCACAGATACGCAGTATTTT.

This clone was observed once. The gene calls are TRBV6-4 and TRBJ1-5, with D unresolved. V shed 5 bases and J shed 2 bases, with 16 bases lying between them. Germline CDR1 is MRHNA and CDR2 is SNTAGT. The CDR3 is made up of 16 amino acids. Here the CDR3 DNA reads TGTGCCAGCAGTCCACCAAGGGAGAATGGCAATCAGCCCCAGCATTTT. It codes for CASSPPRENGNQPQHF.